This T cell receptor beta chain was obtained from a study of blood T cell repertoires in COVID-19. Turning to the study itself: COVID-19 samples, acute and convalescent, were from the United States, Italy and Spain. T cells, B-cell-depleted T cells, or PBMCs provided the cDNA or gDNA that served as material.

Germline CDR1 reads SGHRS; CDR2 reads YFSETQ. The CDR3 is 13 residues long. V dropped 4 bases and J dropped 5 bases, with 12 bases sitting between them. The data were produced by immunoSEQ multiplex PCR, yet TCRdb's version contains in-frame clones alone and is incomplete. The data show tens of thousands of clones, over 75% seen once. The source is a young man with active or convalescent COVID-19. The sequenced sample was peripheral blood. The chain combines TRBV5-1 with TRBJ1-2; TRBD1 is a possible D gene (5 bases). The CDR3 DNA is TGCGCCAGCAGCGTCGGGACTCCGTATGGCTACACCTTC. Translating gives CASSVGTPYGYTF.